This record concerns one T cell receptor (beta chain) sequence. This sample stems from a study of blood T cell repertoires in COVID-19. V lost 4 bases and J 1 base, leaving 17 bases between the germline ends. The CDR3 runs to 17 residues. Germline V lookup: CDR1 LGHNT, CDR2 FRNRAP. In the original workflow: The assay estimated nucleated cells by amplifying reference gene primers. Repertoires were generated with immunoSEQ multiplex PCR, while TCRdb's copy carries only in-frame clones and drops some. The V and J calls and the clone size are those of that table, but D and trimming were determined from the DNA. The sample has fewer than 150,000 clones, under 85% seen once. Participant ages covered about 18 to 90 years across some 25 US areas. People in the exposed group encountered a COVID-19 case within 2 weeks before entering the study.

The clonotype comes from a woman between 18 and 29 years old who had been exposed to COVID-19. V and J are TRBV12-5 and TRBJ2-1; D perhaps matches TRBD2 (6 bases). Sequencing used PBMCs or T cells enriched from blood (not recorded which). CDR3 in DNA: TGTGCTAGTGGTTCCCCCGGGAGAACCAAATCCTACAATGAGCAGTTCTTC. Its translation is CASGSPGRTKSYNEQFF.